The next 11 T cell receptor beta chains were all read from a single sample in a study of blood T cell repertoires in COVID-19. Profiling relied on immunoSEQ multiplex PCR, and the TCRdb table lists in-frame clones only, not all of them. The table has some 190,000 clones, 86% seen once. Sequenced sample: PBMCs or T cells enriched from blood (not recorded which). These receptors were obtained from a man in his forties or fifties with acute COVID-19.

V gene TRBV6-5 combines with J gene TRBJ2-1, with a tentative D call TRBD1 (5 bases). The CDR3 loop spans 12 amino acids. The germline V and J ends were trimmed by 6 bases and 5 bases, with 8 bases remaining between them. Germline assignment: CDR1 MNHEY and CDR2 SVGAGI. Here the CDR3 reads CASRGPNNEQFF. The CDR3 DNA follows: TGTGCCAGCAGGGGGCCGAACAATGAGCAGTTCTTC.

The V and J genes are TRBV30 and TRBJ1-6, with 9 bases matching TRBD1. The CDR3 runs to 15 residues. Germline trimming cut 5 bases from V and 6 bases from J; bases unmatched to any gene: 8. Germline CDR1 reads GTSNPN; CDR2 reads SVGIG (reference sequence). The CDR3 DNA follows: TGTGCCTGGGAGACAGGGGGATTTCTTAATTCACCCCTCCACTTT. It specifies CAWETGGFLNSPLHF. Together with reference TRBV30 and TRBJ1-6, the CDR3 gives the full variable domain: SQTIHQWPATLVQPVGSPLSLECTVEGTSNPNLYWYRQAAGRGLQLLFYSVGIGQISSEVPQNLSASRPQDRQFILSSKKLLLSDSGFYLCAWETGGFLNSPLHFGNGTRLTVT.

The V gene is TRBV7-3, the J gene TRBJ1-1; perhaps TRBD1 as D (5 bases). Trimming removed 1 base from V and 5 bases from J, with 11 bases in between. The CDR3 covers 14 residues. The germline CDR1 and CDR2 sequences are SGHTA and FQGTGA. The CDR3 protein is CASSLRGGRTEAFF. The DNA of the CDR3 is TGTGCCAGCAGCTTAAGGGGGGGTAGGACTGAAGCTTTCTTT.

The rearrangement links TRBV7-2 to TRBJ1-2, with 9 bases identical to TRBD1. V lost 1 base to trimming and J lost 7 bases; unmatched junction nucleotides: 7. The germline CDR1 and CDR2 sequences are SGHTA and FQGNSA. CDR3 length: 15 amino acids. CDR3 sequence: CASSLEGTGLVGYTF. CDR3 coding DNA: TGTGCCAGCAGCTTAGAAGGGACAGGGTTGGTTGGCTACACCTTC. Full variable domain (outside the CDR3, taken from reference TRBV7-2 and TRBJ1-2): GAGVSQSPSNKVTEKGKDVELRCDPISGHTALYWYRQSLGQGLEFLIYFQGNSAPDKSGLPSDRFSAERTGGSVSTLTIQRTQQEDSAVYLCASSLEGTGLVGYTFGSGTRLTVV.

The V and J genes are TRBV4-1 and TRBJ1-1; 7 bases fit TRBD1. Germline V gene sequence: CDR1 MGHRA, CDR2 YSYEKL. V lost 2 bases and J lost 0; bases outside the gene matches: 3. The CDR3 loop spans 15 amino acids. CDR3: CASSQRQGVNTEAFF. DNA for the CDR3: TGCGCCAGCAGCCAAAGGCAGGGGGTGAACACTGAAGCTTTCTTT.

V and J are TRBV7-9 and TRBJ1-5; a weak D match, TRBD1 (5 bases). The CDR3 totals 15 residues. Trimming took off 5 bases at V and 3 bases at J, with 14 bases between the two ends. In germline, CDR1 is SEHNR, CDR2 FQNEAQ (reference sequence). Written as DNA, the CDR3 is TGTGCCAGCAGCAGGACAACGGGTCCCAATCAGCCCCAGCATTTT. It yields the protein CASSRTTGPNQPQHF.

The V and J genes are TRBV12-3 or TRBV12-4 and TRBJ2-5, with D possibly TRBD2 on 6 matching bases. The CDR3 consists of 13 residues. V was shortened by 5 bases and J by 3 bases, with 10 bases between the two germline ends. Here the CDR3 reads CASSGTSKETQYF. In DNA, the CDR3 is TGTGCCAGCAGTGGGACTTCTAAAGAGACCCAGTACTTC.

The chain employs TRBV30 and TRBJ1-6; no clear D. Trimming took off 2 bases at V and 8 bases at J, with 13 bases between the two ends. CDR3 length equals 14 residues. In germline, CDR1 is GTSNPN, CDR2 SVGIG (reference sequence). CDR3 sequence reads: CAWSRRGWDSPLHF. The CDR3 region has the DNA TGTGCCTGGAGTAGGCGAGGGTGGGATTCACCCCTCCACTTT. Variable domain in full (rest from reference TRBV30 and TRBJ1-6): SQTIHQWPATLVQPVGSPLSLECTVEGTSNPNLYWYRQAAGRGLQLLFYSVGIGQISSEVPQNLSASRPQDRQFILSSKKLLLSDSGFYLCAWSRRGWDSPLHFGNGTRLTVT.

The sample holds a few counts of this clone. The chain joins TRBV18 to TRBJ2-3, with 8 nucleotides matching TRBD2. Germline V lookup: CDR1 KGHSH, CDR2 LQKENI. V trimming: 5 bases; J trimming: 7 bases; junction bases outside the gene matches: 11. This CDR3 spans 15 amino acids. DNA of the CDR3: TGTGCCAGCTCATTCCCGGGACTAGACACGCATACGCAGTATTTT. This sequence encodes CASSFPGLDTHTQYF.

This chain uses TRBV19 with TRBJ1-5, with TRBD1 matching 8 bases. Germline-derived CDR1 and CDR2 are LNHDA and SQIVND (reference sequence). CDR3 length equals 16 residues. Trimming removed 6 bases from V and 4 bases from J; junction bases left unmatched: 11. This chain's CDR3 is CASRAKQGEGNQPQHF. CDR3 DNA: TGTGCCAGTAGGGCTAAACAGGGGGAAGGTAATCAGCCCCAGCATTTT.

As for this clone: This sample also contains other DNA sequences that code for the same CDR3. This rearrangement joins TRBV28 to TRBJ2-7, with D unresolved. Germline-derived CDR1 and CDR2 are MDHEN and SYDVKM. V lost 6 bases, J lost 4 bases, and 10 bases lay in between. The CDR3 contains 12 residues. DNA of the CDR3: TGTGCCAGCAGCCTAAGTTCGTACGAGCAGTACTTC. This codes for CASSLSSYEQYF. Combining the CDR3 with reference TRBV28 and TRBJ2-7 gives the whole variable domain DVKVTQSSRYLVKRTGEKVFLECVQDMDHENMFWYRQDPGLGLRLIYFSYDVKMKEKGDIPEGYSVSREKKERFSLILESASTNQTSMYLCASSLSSYEQYFGPGTRLTVT.